A single sample gave rise to the 11 T cell receptor beta chains below, sequenced in a study of CD4 T cells in relation to SARS-CoV-2 and coronaviruses. The unexposed donors gave CD4+ T cells in about 2011-2019, prior to COVID-19. After roughly ten days of culture, CD4+ T cells were isolated. The protocol was immunoSEQ multiplex PCR, while the TCRdb copy is restricted to in-frame clones and leaves out a portion. This table holds around 23,000 clones, about 80% found once. These TCRs' antigens remain unknown. Sample: CD4+ T cells from PBMCs, cultured in vitro. These receptors all come from a human donor in good health.

V and J are TRBV15 and TRBJ2-7, with unresolved D. From germline, CDR1 is LNHNV and CDR2 YYDKDF (reference sequence). V was clipped by 3 bases and J by 0 bases, with 3 bases between them. The CDR3 is made up of 12 amino acids. The CDR3 loop is CATSRPSYEQYF. The CDR3 bases are TGTGCCACCAGCAGGCCCTCCTACGAGCAGTACTTC. The whole variable domain, remainder taken from reference TRBV15 and TRBJ2-7, is DAMVIQNPRYQVTQFGKPVTLSCSQTLNHNVMYWYQQKSSQAPKLLFHYYDKDFNNEADTPDNFQSRRPNTSFCFLDIRSPGLGDTAMYLCATSRPSYEQYFGPGTRLTVT.

The chain recombines TRBV9 with TRBJ2-2, with D perhaps TRBD1 or TRBD2 (5 bases each). Trimming stripped 0 bases from V and 0 bases from J, with 9 bases between. This CDR3 comprises 16 residues. Germline loops: CDR1 SGDLS, CDR2 YYNGEE. As DNA, the CDR3 is TGTGCCAGCAGCGTAGCTGGGACGCCGAACACCGGGGAGCTGTTTTTT. Translation gives CASSVAGTPNTGELFF.

The chain couples TRBV18 to TRBJ2-4; D is tentatively TRBD1 or TRBD2 (5 bases each). This CDR3 region has 14 residues. With 3 bases removed from V and 15 bases from J, the gap between germline ends came to 21 bases. The V gene's germline CDR1 is KGHSH and CDR2 LQKENI. CDR3 DNA sequence: TGTGCCAGCTCACCTACCGGGACCCCAATGAATGGGTACTTC. Encoded protein: CASSPTGTPMNGYF.

J is TRBJ1-3 and V is TRBV3-1 (or the pseudogene TRBV3-2); no firm D call. CDR1 is LGHDT, CDR2 YNNKEL, per germline (reference sequence). This CDR3 is 15 amino acids long. Trimming removed 1 base from V and 4 bases from J, with 11 bases in between. The CDR3, as DNA: TGTGCCAGCAGCCAAGTATTGGGATCCGGAAACACCATATATTTT. Translated: CASSQVLGSGNTIYF.

This rearrangement joins TRBV19 to TRBJ1-5, with TRBD1 as a possible D gene (6 bases). Germline CDR1 LNHDA, CDR2 SQIVND (reference sequence). Trimming took off 3 bases at V and 6 bases at J, with 12 bases between the two ends. The CDR3 runs 14 residues. The DNA for the CDR3 is TGTGCCAGTAGTATTCCCGGGGGCGGTCAGCCCCAGCATTTT. It is translated as CASSIPGGGQPQHF.

This clone was observed a single time. V gene TRBV3-1 (or the pseudogene TRBV3-2) combines with J gene TRBJ2-5; no definite D call. Germline V gives CDR1 LGHDT, CDR2 YNNKEL (reference sequence). Trimming took 10 bases from V and 2 from J, leaving 23 bases between them. This CDR3 spans 16 amino acids. Here the CDR3 reads CATSDAGRGNQETQYF. The CDR3 region has the DNA TGTGCCACCTCCGATGCCGGGCGCGGAAATCAAGAGACCCAGTACTTC.

V and J are TRBV4-1 and TRBJ1-1, with unresolved D. The CDR3 runs 15 residues. V lost 0 bases, J lost 4 bases, and 12 bases lay in between. Germline lookup yields CDR1 MGHRA and CDR2 YSYEKL. The CDR3 reads CASSQDFSSGTEAFF. The DNA for the CDR3 is TGCGCCAGCAGCCAAGATTTTAGTAGTGGCACTGAAGCTTTCTTT.

The chain joins TRBV7-9 to TRBJ2-7; 7 nucleotides agree with TRBD1. V lost 2 bases and J lost 5; bases outside the gene matches: 6. The CDR3 sequence is 14 residues long. Looked up from germline, CDR1 is SEHNR and CDR2 is FQNEAQ (reference sequence). The CDR3 here is CASSLMQGEHEQYF. The CDR3 coding sequence is TGTGCCAGCAGCTTAATGCAGGGGGAGCACGAGCAGTACTTC.

This chain links TRBV15 with TRBJ1-3; TRBD1 is a possible D gene (5 bases). The V end lost 6 bases, the J end lost 2 bases, and 11 bases lay between the germline ends. CDR1 and CDR2 (germline): LNHNV, YYDKDF (reference sequence). CDR3 length: 14 amino acids. The CDR3 spells CATSTGEAGNTIYF. The CDR3 DNA sequence: TGTGCCACCAGTACAGGCGAGGCTGGAAACACCATATATTTT.

The chain links TRBV10-1 to TRBJ2-7, with 7 bases identical to TRBD1. The CDR3 length is 15 residues. Germline V gene data show CDR1 as WNHNN and CDR2 as SYGVQD (reference sequence). V trimming: 1 base; J trimming: 6 bases; junction bases outside the gene matches: 9. The CDR3 DNA follows: TGCGCCAGCAGTGAGTTAAGGACAGGTCGGGCCGAGCAGTACTTC. Its protein product is CASSELRTGRAEQYF.

This chain links TRBV7-8 with TRBJ1-2; 8 positions agree with TRBD1. The length of the CDR3 is 16 residues. V dropped 4 bases and J dropped 8; count of bases not matched to a gene: 15. The germline CDR1 and CDR2 sequences are SGHVS and FQNEAQ. CDR3 nucleotides: TGTGCCAGCAGCTCGGGACAGGCAACTGCCGTGGGGGGCTACACCTTC. Translating gives CASSSGQATAVGGYTF.